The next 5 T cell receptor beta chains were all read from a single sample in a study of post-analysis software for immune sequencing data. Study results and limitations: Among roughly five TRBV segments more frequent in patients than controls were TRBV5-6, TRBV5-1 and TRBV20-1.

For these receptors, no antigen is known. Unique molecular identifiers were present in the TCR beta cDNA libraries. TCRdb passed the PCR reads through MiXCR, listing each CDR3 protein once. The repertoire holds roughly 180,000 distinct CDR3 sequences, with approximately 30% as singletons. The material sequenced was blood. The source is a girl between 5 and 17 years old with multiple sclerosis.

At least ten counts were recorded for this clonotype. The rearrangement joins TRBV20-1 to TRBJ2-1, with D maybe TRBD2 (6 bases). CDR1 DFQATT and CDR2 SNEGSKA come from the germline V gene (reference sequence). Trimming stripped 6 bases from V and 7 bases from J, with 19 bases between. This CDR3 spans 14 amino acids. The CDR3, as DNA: TGCAGTGCCTCGGACCCGACTAGTCGGAATGAGCAGTTCTTC. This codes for CSASDPTSRNEQFF.

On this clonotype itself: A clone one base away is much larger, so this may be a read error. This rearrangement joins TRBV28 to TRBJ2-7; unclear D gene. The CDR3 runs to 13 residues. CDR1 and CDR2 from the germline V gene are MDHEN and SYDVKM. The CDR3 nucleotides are TGTGCCAGCGGTTTATTCTCGTATTACGAGCAGTACTTC. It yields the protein CASGLFSYYEQYF.

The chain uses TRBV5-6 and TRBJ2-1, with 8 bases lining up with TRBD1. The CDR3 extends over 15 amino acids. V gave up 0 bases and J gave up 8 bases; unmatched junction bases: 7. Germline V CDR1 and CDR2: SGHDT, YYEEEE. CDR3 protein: CASSLGQGAGDEQFF. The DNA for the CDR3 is TGTGCCAGCAGCTTGGGCCAGGGGGCGGGCGATGAGCAGTTCTTC.

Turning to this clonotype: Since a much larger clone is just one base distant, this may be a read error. This chain's CDR3 is CATSRGGQRAGGYTF. As DNA, the CDR3 is TGTGCCACCAGCAGAGGCGGGCAGAGGGCAGGTGGCTACACCTTC. V and J are TRBV15 and TRBJ1-2; D unresolved. Germline CDR1 reads LNHNV; CDR2 reads YYDKDF (reference sequence). The CDR3 is 15 amino acids. V was shortened by 1 base and J by 7 bases, with 16 bases between the two germline ends.

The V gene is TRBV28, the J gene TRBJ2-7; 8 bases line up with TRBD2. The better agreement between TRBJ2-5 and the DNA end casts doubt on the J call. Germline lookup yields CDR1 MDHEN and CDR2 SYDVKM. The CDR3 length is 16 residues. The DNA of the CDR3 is TGTGCCAGCAGACCCCGGGGCGGGAGGCCTTCGGTGACCCAGTACTTC. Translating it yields CASRPRGGRPSVTQYF.